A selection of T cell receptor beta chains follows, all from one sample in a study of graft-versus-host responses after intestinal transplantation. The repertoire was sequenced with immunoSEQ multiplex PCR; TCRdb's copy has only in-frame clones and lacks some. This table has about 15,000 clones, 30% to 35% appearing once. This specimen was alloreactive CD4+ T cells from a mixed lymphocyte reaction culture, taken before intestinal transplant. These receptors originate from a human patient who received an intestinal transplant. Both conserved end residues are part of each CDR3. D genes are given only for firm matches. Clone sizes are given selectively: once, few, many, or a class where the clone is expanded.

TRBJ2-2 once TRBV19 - CASTDRRTANTGELFF TGTGCCAGTACGGATAGGAGGACCGCGAACACCGGGGAGCTGTTTTTT
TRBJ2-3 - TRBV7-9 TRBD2 CASSFAVGLAGDTQYF TGTGCCAGCAGCTTTGCGGTGGGACTAGCGGGAGATACGCAGTATTTT
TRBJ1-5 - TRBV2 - CASSDRDRTQHF TGTGCCAGCAGTGATAGAGACAGGACCCAGCATTTT
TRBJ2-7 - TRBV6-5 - CASSPDQRFYEQYF TGTGCCAGCAGTCCGGACCAGCGATTCTACGAGCAGTACTTC
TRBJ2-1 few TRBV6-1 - CASSAQGRGYNEQFF TGTGCCAGCAGTGCCCAGGGAAGGGGGTACAATGAGCAGTTCTTC
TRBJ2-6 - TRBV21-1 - CASSKSGTRAIEANVLTF TGTGCCAGCAGCAAATCTGGCACTCGTGCGATTGAGGCCAACGTCCTGACTTTC
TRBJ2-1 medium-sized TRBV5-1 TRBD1 CASSLAGGQAYPEQFF TGCGCCAGCAGCTTGGCCGGGGGACAGGCATATCCTGAGCAGTTCTTC
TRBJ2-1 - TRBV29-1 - CSVVGDSYNEQFF TGCAGCGTTGTCGGGGACTCCTACAATGAGCAGTTCTTC
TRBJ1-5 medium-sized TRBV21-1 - CASSKAPGAAGNQPQHF TGTGCCAGCAGCAAAGCCCCAGGGGCCGCAGGCAATCAGCCCCAGCATTTT
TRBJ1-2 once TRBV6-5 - CASSYSGRSYGYTF TGTGCCAGCAGTTACTCGGGACGGAGCTATGGCTACACCTTC
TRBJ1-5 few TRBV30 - CAWSPKPGGTNQPQHF TGTGCCTGGAGTCCGAAACCCGGGGGAACCAATCAGCCCCAGCATTTT
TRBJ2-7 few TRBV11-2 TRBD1 CASSLATGTGSSYEQYF TGTGCCAGCAGCTTAGCCACCGGGACAGGTAGCTCCTACGAGCAGTACTTC
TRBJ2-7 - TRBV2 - CASSPGGGSYEQYF TGTGCCAGCAGTCCTGGCGGAGGCTCCTACGAGCAGTACTTC
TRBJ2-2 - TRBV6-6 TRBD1 CASSSRGRSGELFF TGTGCCAGCAGTTCCAGGGGGCGCTCCGGGGAGCTGTTTTTT
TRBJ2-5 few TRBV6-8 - CASSRRRETQYF TGTGCCAGCAGTCGACGCAGAGAGACCCAGTACTTC
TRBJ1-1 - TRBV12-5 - CASGLGRQNTEAFF TGTGCTAGTGGTTTGGGACGGCAGAACACTGAAGCTTTCTTT
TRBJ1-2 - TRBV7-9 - CASSLHIHYGYTF TGTGCCAGCAGCCTCCACATTCACTATGGCTACACCTTC
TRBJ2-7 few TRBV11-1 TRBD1 CASSSRTGAYEQYF TGTGCCAGCAGCTCTCGGACAGGGGCCTACGAGCAGTACTTC
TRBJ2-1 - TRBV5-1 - CASSLDGGAYNEQFF TGCGCCAGCAGCTTGGACGGGGGAGCCTACAATGAGCAGTTCTTC
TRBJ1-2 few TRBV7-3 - CASSYDQAGYTF TGTGCCAGCAGCTACGATCAAGCGGGCTACACCTTC
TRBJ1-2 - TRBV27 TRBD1 CASRTGSYGCTF TGTGCCAGCAGGACAGGGTCTTATGGCTGCACCTTC
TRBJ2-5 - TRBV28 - CASSPLQFKETQYF TGTGCCAGCAGTCCCCTACAGTTTAAAGAGACCCAGTACTTC
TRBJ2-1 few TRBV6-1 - CASREQTAHRYNEQFF TGTGCCAGCAGGGAACAAACAGCCCACCGATACAATGAGCAGTTCTTC
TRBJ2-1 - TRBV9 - CASSVEIISEQFF TGTGCCAGCAGCGTAGAAATAATAAGTGAGCAGTTCTTC
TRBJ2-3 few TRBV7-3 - CARVLKEDTQYF TGTGCCAGGGTATTAAAGGAAGATACGCAGTATTTT
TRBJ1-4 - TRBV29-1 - CSVRVRWNEKLFF TGCAGCGTTCGAGTTCGGTGGAATGAAAAACTGTTTTTT
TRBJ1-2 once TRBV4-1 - CASSQDRNRAASNYGYTF TGCGCCAGCAGCCAAGACAGGAATAGGGCAGCGTCTAACTATGGCTACACCTTC
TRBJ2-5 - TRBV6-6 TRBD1 CASSYQGQGGETQYF TGTGCCAGCAGTTACCAGGGACAGGGGGGAGAGACCCAGTACTTC
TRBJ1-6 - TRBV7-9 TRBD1 CASSLWDRANSPLHF TGTGCCAGCAGCTTATGGGACAGGGCCAATTCACCCCTCCACTTT
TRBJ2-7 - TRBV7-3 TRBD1 CASSSFRDRVFYEQYF TGTGCCAGCAGCTCCTTCCGGGACAGGGTATTCTACGAGCAGTACTTC
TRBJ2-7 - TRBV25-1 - CASSYIGDEQYF TGTGCCAGCAGTTACATAGGGGACGAGCAGTACTTC
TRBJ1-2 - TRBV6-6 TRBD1 CASRPRQGAHYGYTF TGTGCCAGCAGGCCAAGGCAGGGGGCGCATTATGGCTACACCTTC